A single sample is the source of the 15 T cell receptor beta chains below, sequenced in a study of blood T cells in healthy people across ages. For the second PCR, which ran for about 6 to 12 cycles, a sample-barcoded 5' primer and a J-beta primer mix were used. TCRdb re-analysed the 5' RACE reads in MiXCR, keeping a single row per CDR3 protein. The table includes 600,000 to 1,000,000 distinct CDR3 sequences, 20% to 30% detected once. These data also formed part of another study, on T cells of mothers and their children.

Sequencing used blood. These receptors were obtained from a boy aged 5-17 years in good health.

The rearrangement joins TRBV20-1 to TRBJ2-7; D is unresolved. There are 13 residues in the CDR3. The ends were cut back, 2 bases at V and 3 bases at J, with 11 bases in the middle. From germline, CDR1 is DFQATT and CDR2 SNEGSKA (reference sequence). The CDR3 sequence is CSARRPTIYEQYF. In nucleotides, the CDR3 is TGCAGTGCTAGAAGGCCGACAATCTACGAGCAGTACTTC.

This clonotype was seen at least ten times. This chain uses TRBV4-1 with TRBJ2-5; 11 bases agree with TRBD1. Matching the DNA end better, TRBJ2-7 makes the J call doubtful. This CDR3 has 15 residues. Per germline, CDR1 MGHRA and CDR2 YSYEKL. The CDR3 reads CASSHPGQGVYEQYF. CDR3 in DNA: TGCGCCAGCAGCCATCCGGGACAGGGGGTCTACGAGCAGTACTTC.

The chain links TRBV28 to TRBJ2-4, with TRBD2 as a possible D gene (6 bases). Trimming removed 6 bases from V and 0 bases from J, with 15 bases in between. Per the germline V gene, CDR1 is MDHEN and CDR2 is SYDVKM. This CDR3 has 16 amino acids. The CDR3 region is CASSQWGEVAKNIQYF. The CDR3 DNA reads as TGTGCCAGCAGCCAATGGGGGGAAGTAGCCAAAAACATTCAGTACTTC.

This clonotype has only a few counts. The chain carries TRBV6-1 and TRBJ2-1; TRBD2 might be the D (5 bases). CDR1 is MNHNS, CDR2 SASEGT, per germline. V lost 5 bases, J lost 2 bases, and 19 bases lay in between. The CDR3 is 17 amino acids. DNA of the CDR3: TGTGCCAGCAGTCTGCGGACTGTGGCAAGGGCCTACAATGAGCAGTTCTTC. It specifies CASSLRTVARAYNEQFF.

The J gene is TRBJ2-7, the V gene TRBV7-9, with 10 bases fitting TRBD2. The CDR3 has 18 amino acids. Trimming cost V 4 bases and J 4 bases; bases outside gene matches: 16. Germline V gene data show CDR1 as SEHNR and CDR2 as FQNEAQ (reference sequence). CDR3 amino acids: CASSYPGGASGRVYEQYF. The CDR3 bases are TGTGCCAGCAGCTACCCCGGTGGGGCTAGCGGGAGAGTGTACGAGCAGTACTTC.

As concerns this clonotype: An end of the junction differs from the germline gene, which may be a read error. The CDR3 nucleotides read TGTGCCAGCACCGAACAGGGTCTGGGGAACACTGAAGCCTTCTTT. It specifies CASTEQGLGNTEAFF. This chain uses TRBV7-3 with TRBJ1-1, with D maybe TRBD1 (6 bases). The CDR3 is 15 residues long. Per germline, CDR1 SGHTA and CDR2 FQGTGA.

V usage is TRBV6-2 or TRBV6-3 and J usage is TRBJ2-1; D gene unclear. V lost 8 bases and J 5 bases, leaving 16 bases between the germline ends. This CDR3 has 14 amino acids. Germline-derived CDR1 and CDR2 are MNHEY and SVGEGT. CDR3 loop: CASRAPPGNNEQFF. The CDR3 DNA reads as TGTGCCAGCCGAGCCCCCCCCGGTAACAATGAGCAGTTCTTC.

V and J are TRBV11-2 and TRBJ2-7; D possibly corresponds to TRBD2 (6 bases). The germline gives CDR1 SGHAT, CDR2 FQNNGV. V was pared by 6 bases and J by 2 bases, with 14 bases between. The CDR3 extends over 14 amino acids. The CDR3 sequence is CASRRGRNAYEQYF. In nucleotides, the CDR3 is TGTGCCAGCAGGAGAGGGAGGAATGCCTACGAGCAGTACTTC.

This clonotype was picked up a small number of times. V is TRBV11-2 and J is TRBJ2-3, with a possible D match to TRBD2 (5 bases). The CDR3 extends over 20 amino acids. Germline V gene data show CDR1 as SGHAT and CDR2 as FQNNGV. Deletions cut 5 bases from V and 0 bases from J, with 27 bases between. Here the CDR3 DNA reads TGTGCCAGCAGCCCGCCCATAATGGGAGCGCTGCTGGGGAGCACAGATACGCAGTATTTT. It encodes CASSPPIMGALLGSTDTQYF.

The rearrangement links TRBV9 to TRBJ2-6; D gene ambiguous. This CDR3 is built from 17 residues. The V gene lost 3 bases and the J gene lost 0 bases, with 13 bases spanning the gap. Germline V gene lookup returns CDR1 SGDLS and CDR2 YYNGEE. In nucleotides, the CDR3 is TGTGCCAGCAGCGATGAAGTCCGGAACTCTGGGGCCAACGTCCTGACTTTC. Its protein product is CASSDEVRNSGANVLTF.

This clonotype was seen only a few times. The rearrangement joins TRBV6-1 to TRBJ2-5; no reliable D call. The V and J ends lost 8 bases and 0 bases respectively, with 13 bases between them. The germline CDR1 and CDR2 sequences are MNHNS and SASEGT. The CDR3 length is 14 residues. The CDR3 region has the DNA TGTGCCAGCCTCGGAGTCCTGTACCAAGAGACCCAGTACTTC. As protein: CASLGVLYQETQYF.

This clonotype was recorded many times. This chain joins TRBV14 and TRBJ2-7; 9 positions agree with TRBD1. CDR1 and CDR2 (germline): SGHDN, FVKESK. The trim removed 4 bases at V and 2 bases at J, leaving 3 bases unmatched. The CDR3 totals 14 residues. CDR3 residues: CASSRGQGPYEQYF. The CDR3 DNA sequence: TGTGCCAGCAGCCGTGGACAGGGGCCCTACGAGCAGTACTTC.

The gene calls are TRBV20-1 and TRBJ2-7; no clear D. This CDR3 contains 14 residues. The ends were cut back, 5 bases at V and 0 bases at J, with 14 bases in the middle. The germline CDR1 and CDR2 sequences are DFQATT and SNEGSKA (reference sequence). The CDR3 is CSAEDVGSSYEQYF. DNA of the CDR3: TGCAGTGCTGAGGATGTGGGATCCTCCTACGAGCAGTACTTC.

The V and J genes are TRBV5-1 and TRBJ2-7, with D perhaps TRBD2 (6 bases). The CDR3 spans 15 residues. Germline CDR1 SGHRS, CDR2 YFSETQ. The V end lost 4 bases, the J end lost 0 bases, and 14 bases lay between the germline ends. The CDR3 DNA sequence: TGCGCCAGCAGCCAAAACCTGGGGGGCTCCTACGAGCAGTACTTC. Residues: CASSQNLGGSYEQYF.

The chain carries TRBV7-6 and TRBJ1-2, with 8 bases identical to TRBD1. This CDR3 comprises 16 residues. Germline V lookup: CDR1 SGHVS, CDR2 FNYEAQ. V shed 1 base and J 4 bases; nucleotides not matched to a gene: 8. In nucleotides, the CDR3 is TGTGCCAGCAGCTTAGTCACAGGGGGAGACTTCTATGGCTACACCTTC. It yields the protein CASSLVTGGDFYGYTF.